This TCR beta chain came from a study of STAT5B mutations in CD4+ large granular lymphocyte leukemia. On the study more broadly: Healthy donors showed HLA-associated enrichment of the CDR3 'QG' motif. General study points: CD4-sorted patient repertoires seemed more clonal than healthy CD4+ repertoires.

In the case of this clone: What it binds is unknown.

The CDR3 is 13 amino acids. The V end was cut by 3 bases, the J end by 2 bases, with 8 bases between. From germline, CDR1 is SQVTM and CDR2 ANQGSEA. Assay: immunoSEQ multiplex PCR; the TCRdb copy retains only in-frame clones and omits some. The sample has over 30,000 clones; more than 65% are singletons. The sequence was obtained from a human donor in good health. The material sequenced was CD4+ T cells from blood buffy coats. The V call is TRBV29-1, the J call TRBJ1-5; TRBD1 is a possible D gene (6 bases). CDR3 sequence (DNA): TGCAGCGTTGAGACAGGAGGCAATCAGCCCCAGCATTTT. This sequence encodes CSVETGGNQPQHF.